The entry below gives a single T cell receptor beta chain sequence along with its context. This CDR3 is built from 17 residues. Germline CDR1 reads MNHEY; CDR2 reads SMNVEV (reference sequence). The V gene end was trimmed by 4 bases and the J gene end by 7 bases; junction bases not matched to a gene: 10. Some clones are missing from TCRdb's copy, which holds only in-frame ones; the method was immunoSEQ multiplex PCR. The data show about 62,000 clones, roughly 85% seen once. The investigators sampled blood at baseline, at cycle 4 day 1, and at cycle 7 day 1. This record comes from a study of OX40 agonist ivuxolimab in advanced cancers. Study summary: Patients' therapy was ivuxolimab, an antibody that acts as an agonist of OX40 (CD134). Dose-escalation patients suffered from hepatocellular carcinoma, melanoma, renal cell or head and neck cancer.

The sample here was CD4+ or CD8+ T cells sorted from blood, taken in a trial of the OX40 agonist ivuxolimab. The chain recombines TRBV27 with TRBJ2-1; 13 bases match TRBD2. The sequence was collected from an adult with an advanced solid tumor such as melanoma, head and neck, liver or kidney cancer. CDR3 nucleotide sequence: TGTGCCAGCAGTTCCGAGACTAGCGGGAGGATACGGAATGAGCAGTTCTTC. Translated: CASSSETSGRIRNEQFF.